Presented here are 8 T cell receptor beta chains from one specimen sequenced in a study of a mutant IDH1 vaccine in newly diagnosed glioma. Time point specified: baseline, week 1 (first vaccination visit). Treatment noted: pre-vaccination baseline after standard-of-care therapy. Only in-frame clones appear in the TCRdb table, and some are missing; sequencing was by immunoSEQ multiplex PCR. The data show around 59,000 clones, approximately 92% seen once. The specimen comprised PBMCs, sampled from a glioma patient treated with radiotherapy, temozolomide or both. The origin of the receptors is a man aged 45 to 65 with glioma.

CDR3 in amino acids: CASSLAWDRDPSNYGYTF. DNA for the CDR3: TGTGCCAGCAGCTTAGCTTGGGACCGAGATCCCTCTAACTATGGCTACACCTTC. This chain uses TRBV5-4 with TRBJ1-2, with a possible D match to TRBD1 (5 bases). Germline V gives CDR1 SGHNT, CDR2 YYREEE (reference sequence). CDR3 length: 18 amino acids. V dropped 2 bases and J dropped 0 bases, with 20 bases sitting between them. Full variable domain (missing parts from reference TRBV5-4 and TRBJ1-2): ETGVTQSPTHLIKTRGQQVTLRCSSQSGHNTVSWYQQALGQGPQFIFQYYREEENGRGNFPPRFSGLQFPNYSSELNVNALELDDSALYLCASSLAWDRDPSNYGYTFGSGTRLTVV.

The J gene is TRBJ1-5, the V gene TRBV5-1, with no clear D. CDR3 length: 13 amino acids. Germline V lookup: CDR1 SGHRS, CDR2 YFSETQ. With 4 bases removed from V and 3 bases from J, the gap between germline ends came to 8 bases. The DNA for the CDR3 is TGCGCCAGCAGCCCCGGGGTCAATCAGCCCCAGCATTTT. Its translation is CASSPGVNQPQHF.

CDR3 sequence: CASSGRTGITETQYF. CDR3 sequence (DNA): TGTGCCAGCAGTGGGAGGACAGGGATAACAGAGACCCAGTACTTC. This chain joins TRBV6-1 and TRBJ2-5; TRBD1 matches at 8 bases. The J segment lost 4 bases and the V segment lost 4 bases, leaving 8 bases of the junction unmatched. This CDR3 comprises 15 residues. Per the germline V gene, CDR1 is MNHNS and CDR2 is SASEGT.

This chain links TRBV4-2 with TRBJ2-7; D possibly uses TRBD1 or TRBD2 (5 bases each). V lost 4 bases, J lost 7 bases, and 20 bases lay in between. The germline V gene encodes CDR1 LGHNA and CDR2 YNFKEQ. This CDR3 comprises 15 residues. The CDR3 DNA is TGTGCCAGCAGCCTACCCGGAGAGGGGCTTTGGGAGCAGTACTTC. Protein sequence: CASSLPGEGLWEQYF.

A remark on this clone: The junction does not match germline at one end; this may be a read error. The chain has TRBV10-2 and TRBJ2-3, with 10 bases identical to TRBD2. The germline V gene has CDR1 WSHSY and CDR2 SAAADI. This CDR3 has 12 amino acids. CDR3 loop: CASSESRLAGAF. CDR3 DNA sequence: TGCGCCAGCAGTGAGTCTCGGCTAGCGGGAGCTTTT.

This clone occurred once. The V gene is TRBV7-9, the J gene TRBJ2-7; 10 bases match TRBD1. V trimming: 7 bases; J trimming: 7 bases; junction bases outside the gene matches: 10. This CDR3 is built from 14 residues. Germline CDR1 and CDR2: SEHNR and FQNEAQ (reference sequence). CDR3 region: CASTTGQGPLEQYF. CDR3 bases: TGTGCCAGCACCACGGGACAGGGGCCTCTTGAGCAGTACTTC.

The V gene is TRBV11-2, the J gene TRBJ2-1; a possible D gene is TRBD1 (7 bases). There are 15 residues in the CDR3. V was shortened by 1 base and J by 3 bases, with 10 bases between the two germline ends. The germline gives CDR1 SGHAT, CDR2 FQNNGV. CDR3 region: CASSLGQGGYNEQFF. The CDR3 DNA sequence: TGTGCCAGCAGCTTAGGGCAGGGGGGCTACAATGAGCAGTTCTTC.

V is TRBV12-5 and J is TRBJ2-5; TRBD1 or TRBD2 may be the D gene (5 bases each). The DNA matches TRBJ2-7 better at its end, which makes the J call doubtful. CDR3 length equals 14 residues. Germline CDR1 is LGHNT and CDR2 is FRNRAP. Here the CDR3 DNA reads TGTGCTAGTGGTTGGGGGACCTTATCCTACGAGCAGTACTTC. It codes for CASGWGTLSYEQYF.